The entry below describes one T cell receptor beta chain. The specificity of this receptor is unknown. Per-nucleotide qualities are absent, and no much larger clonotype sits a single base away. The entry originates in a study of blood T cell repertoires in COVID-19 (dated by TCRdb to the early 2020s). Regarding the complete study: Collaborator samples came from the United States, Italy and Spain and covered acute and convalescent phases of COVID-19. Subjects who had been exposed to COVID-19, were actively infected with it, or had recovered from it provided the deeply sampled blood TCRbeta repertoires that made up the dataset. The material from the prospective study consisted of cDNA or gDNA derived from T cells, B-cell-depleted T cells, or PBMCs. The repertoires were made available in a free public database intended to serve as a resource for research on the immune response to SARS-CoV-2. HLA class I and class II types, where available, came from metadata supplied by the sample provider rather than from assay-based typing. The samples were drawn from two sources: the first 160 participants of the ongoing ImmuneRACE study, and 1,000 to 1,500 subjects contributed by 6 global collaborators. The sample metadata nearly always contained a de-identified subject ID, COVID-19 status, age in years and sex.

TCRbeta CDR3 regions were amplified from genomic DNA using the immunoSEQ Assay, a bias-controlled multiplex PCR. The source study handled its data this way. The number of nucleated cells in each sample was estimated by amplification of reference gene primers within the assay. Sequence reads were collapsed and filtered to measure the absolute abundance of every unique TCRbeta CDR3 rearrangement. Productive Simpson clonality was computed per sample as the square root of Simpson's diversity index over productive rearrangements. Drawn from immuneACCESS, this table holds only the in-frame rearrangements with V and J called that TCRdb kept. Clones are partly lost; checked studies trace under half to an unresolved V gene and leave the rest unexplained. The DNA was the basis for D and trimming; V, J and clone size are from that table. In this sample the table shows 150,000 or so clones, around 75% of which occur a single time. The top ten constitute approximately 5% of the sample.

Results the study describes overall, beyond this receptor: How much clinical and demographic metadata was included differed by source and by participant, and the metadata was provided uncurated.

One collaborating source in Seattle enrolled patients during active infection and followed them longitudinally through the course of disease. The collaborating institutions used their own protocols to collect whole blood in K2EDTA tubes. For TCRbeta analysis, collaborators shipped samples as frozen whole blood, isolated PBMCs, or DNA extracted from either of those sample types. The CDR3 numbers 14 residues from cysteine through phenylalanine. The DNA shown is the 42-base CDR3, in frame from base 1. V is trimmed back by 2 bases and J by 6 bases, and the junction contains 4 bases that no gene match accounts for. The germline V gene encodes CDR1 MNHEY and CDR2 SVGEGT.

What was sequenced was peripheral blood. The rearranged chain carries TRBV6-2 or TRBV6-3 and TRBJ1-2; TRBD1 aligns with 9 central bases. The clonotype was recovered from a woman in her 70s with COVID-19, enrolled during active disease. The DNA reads TGTGCCAGCAGTTACAACAGGGGGCGCGATGGCTACACCTTC. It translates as CASSYNRGRDGYTF.